This T cell receptor (beta chain) was sequenced for a study of beta chain features in type 1 diabetes. Study context: Cell yields, gender and age were comparable in patients and healthy donors. Study-wide results and limits: There was a moderate but significant shortening of TCRB CDR3s in all four CD4+ subsets of Type 1 diabetes patients. Lower insertion and higher deletion counts appeared at VDJ junctions in type 1 diabetes patients. Patients showed naive, central memory and Treg TCRB repertoires that appeared more similar than those of healthy donors.

This clone was observed a handful of times. Its antigen is currently unknown. Germline CDR1 is SNHLY and CDR2 is FYNNEI. This CDR3 has 14 residues. V lost 7 bases and J lost 8, with 18 bases in between. The entirety of the isolated RNA underwent reverse transcription, so expressed TCRB transcripts were sequenced. Clones were sequenced by immunoSEQ multiplex PCR, and TCRdb holds only the in-frame ones, with some missing. The sample records more than 95,000 clones, about 18% being singletons. Material for sequencing was central memory CD4+ T cells from blood. The TCR was taken from a man between 18 and 35 years old with type 1 diabetes. V usage is TRBV2 and J usage is TRBJ2-1; the D is unclear. CDR3 bases: TGTGCCAGCAAATGGGAAGGTTTAAGTGATGAGCAGTTCTTC. Amino acids: CASKWEGLSDEQFF.